This section outlines one T cell receptor beta chain sequence together with its context. The antigen is not known. The sample is drawn from a study of shared clonotypes between healthy human individuals. Study-level information: Every donor yielded three CD4 naive, three CD4 memory, two CD8 naive and one CD8 memory plate.

The assay was immunoSEQ multiplex PCR, and TCRdb's table has in-frame clones only and misses some. The sample carries fewer than 2.5 million clones, 80% to 95% recorded once. The CDR3 is 17 amino acids. Trimming at V came to 0 bases and at J to 5 bases, leaving 11 bases not matched to a gene. CDR1 and CDR2 (germline): KGHSH, LQKENI. The study's findings and limits: As a rule, naive subsets had a larger estimated richness than memory subsets. Naive CD4 clonotype sharing across a handful of donors was about 5.3%.

This TCR was recovered from a man between 18 and 29 years old in good health. Some clones in this sample may be carry-over from other donors' samples. This rearrangement joins TRBV18 to TRBJ2-5, with 8 bases that match TRBD1. Specimen: naive CD4+ T cells from PBMCs. The subset here: CD45RA+ positively selected. CDR3 sequence reads: CASSPPPTGEGSETQYF. In nucleotides, the CDR3 is TGTGCCAGCTCACCACCGCCGACAGGGGAAGGTAGTGAGACCCAGTACTTC.